The 20 T cell receptor beta chains listed next were all sequenced from one sample in a study of shared clonotypes between healthy human individuals. TCRdb keeps only in-frame clones here, not all; method: immunoSEQ multiplex PCR. This sample yields around 1.1 million clones, of which 60% to 80% are seen a single time; 0.7% to 0.95% belongs to the top ten. The material sequenced was memory CD4+ T cells from PBMCs. Subset described: CD45RA-negative fraction. These receptors came from a man aged 18 to 30 in good health. Some clones in this sample may be carry-over from other donors' samples.

The chain couples TRBV28 to TRBJ1-2, with a possible D match to TRBD1 (5 bases). Trimming took off 6 bases at V and 5 bases at J, with 16 bases between the two ends. Germline V lookup: CDR1 MDHEN, CDR2 SYDVKM. This CDR3 comprises 14 residues. The CDR3 sequence is CASSLPGGWYGYTF. The DNA for the CDR3 is TGTGCCAGCAGCCTCCCCGGGGGATGGTATGGCTACACCTTC.

J is TRBJ2-1 and V is TRBV6-6, with TRBD2 matching 9 bases. This CDR3 region has 15 residues. V was clipped by 2 bases and J by 8 bases; unmatched bases: 7. The germline CDR1 and CDR2 sequences are MNHNY and SVGAGI (reference sequence). The CDR3 region is CASSYGAGGGYEQFF. The CDR3 bases are TGTGCCAGCAGTTACGGAGCGGGAGGCGGGTATGAGCAGTTCTTC.

This clone was counted only a few times. V and J are TRBV7-9 and TRBJ2-3, with a possible D match to TRBD2 (6 bases). Germline V gene sequence: CDR1 SEHNR, CDR2 FQNEAQ (reference sequence). The V end lost 4 bases, the J end lost 3 bases, and 17 bases lay between the germline ends. The length of the CDR3 is 16 residues. CDR3 DNA: TGTGCCAGCAGCTCCAACACGGAGGGGCTGACAGATACGCAGTATTTT. It yields the protein CASSSNTEGLTDTQYF.

For the CDR3, the DNA is TGCGCCAGCAGCGACAGGTCCCCGGGCGGGGGCCCGGGGGAGCAGTACTTC. Its translation is CASSDRSPGGGPGEQYF. The chain employs TRBV5-1 and TRBJ2-7, with D possibly TRBD2 on 7 matching bases. The germline V gene has CDR1 SGHRS and CDR2 YFSETQ. The CDR3 covers 17 residues. The V and J ends lost 4 bases and 7 bases respectively, with 27 bases between them.

The genes are TRBV19 and TRBJ2-7; D gene unclear. CDR3 length equals 14 residues. V was pared by 5 bases and J by 3 bases, with 14 bases between. Germline V gene data show CDR1 as LNHDA and CDR2 as SQIVND (reference sequence). The CDR3 DNA reads TGTGCCAGTAGTCCTGTCTGGCTCAGCTACGAGCAGTACTTC. It codes for CASSPVWLSYEQYF.

With respect to this clone: Other DNA sequences of this sample code for an identical CDR3. V gene TRBV30 combines with J gene TRBJ1-3; D is ambiguous. CDR3 length: 12 amino acids. Germline V gene data show CDR1 as GTSNPN and CDR2 as SVGIG (reference sequence). Trimming took 3 bases from V and 2 from J, leaving 5 bases between them. The CDR3 loop reads CAWSPAGNTIYF. DNA of the CDR3: TGTGCCTGGAGCCCCGCTGGAAACACCATATATTTT.

This chain joins TRBV5-5 and TRBJ2-7; D is unclear. The germline V gene has CDR1 SGHKS and CDR2 YYEKEE (reference sequence). This CDR3 has 15 amino acids. Trimming cost V 4 bases and J 4 bases, with 18 bases left between them. The CDR3 loop is CASSRGGQATYEQYF. The CDR3 DNA is TGTGCCAGCAGCCGTGGTGGGCAGGCCACTTACGAGCAGTACTTC.

The chain uses TRBV5-8 and TRBJ1-5; 8 bases match TRBD1. The CDR3 covers 19 residues. Germline CDR1 reads SGHTS; CDR2 reads YDEGEE. After removal of 0 bases from V and 2 bases from J, the junction contained 13 bases not matched to a gene. The CDR3 loop reads CASSLVPGTGTRGNQPQHF. The CDR3 DNA reads TGTGCCAGCAGCTTGGTTCCCGGGACAGGAACCCGTGGCAATCAGCCCCAGCATTTT.

The chain employs TRBV5-1 and TRBJ2-2; no clear D gene. This CDR3 is built from 15 residues. Germline values: CDR1 SGHRS, CDR2 YFSETQ. V lost 5 bases to trimming and J lost 0 bases, with 11 bases between them. The CDR3 region has the DNA TGCGCCAGCAGGGAAACTACCCCGAACACCGGGGAGCTGTTTTTT. Its translation is CASRETTPNTGELFF. The whole variable domain, filled in from reference TRBV5-1 and TRBJ2-2, reads KAGVTQTPRYLIKTRGQQVTLSCSPISGHRSVSWYQQTPGQGLQFLFEYFSETQRNKGNFPGRFSGRQFSNSRSEMNVSTLELGDSALYLCASRETTPNTGELFFGEGSRLTVL.

The rearrangement links TRBV6-1 to TRBJ1-1, with TRBD1 identical over 7 bases. V trimming: 5 bases; J trimming: 3 bases; junction bases outside the gene matches: 3. This CDR3 has 13 amino acids. In germline, CDR1 is MNHNS, CDR2 SASEGT. The CDR3: CASSIQGDTEAFF. CDR3 in DNA: TGTGCCAGCAGTATCCAGGGGGACACTGAAGCTTTCTTT.

The chain carries TRBV6-1 and TRBJ2-7; perhaps TRBD2 as D (5 bases). Germline V gives CDR1 MNHNS, CDR2 SASEGT. With 7 bases removed from V and 1 base from J, the gap between germline ends came to 14 bases. The CDR3 consists of 14 residues. In DNA form, the CDR3 reads TGTGCCAGCACCGAGGGTGGGGTTTCCTACGAGCAGTACTTC. It codes for CASTEGGVSYEQYF.

The genes are TRBV5-4 and TRBJ1-1, with D perhaps matching TRBD1 (5 bases). Trimming removed 0 bases from V and 6 bases from J, with 18 bases in between. Per germline, CDR1 SGHNT and CDR2 YYREEE (reference sequence). The CDR3 sequence is 16 residues long. The DNA for the CDR3 is TGTGCCAGCAGCTTGGCCCCGGGGGAGAGGGGCGCTGAAGCTTTCTTT. Its translation: CASSLAPGERGAEAFF. Looking up the rest from reference TRBV5-4 and TRBJ1-1 gives the full variable domain: ETGVTQSPTHLIKTRGQQVTLRCSSQSGHNTVSWYQQALGQGPQFIFQYYREEENGRGNFPPRFSGLQFPNYSSELNVNALELDDSALYLCASSLAPGERGAEAFFGQGTRLTVV.

The chain joins TRBV18 to TRBJ2-5; D unclear. The CDR3 length is 12 residues. Germline V gene sequence: CDR1 KGHSH, CDR2 LQKENI. Trimming removed 2 bases at V and 2 bases at J, with 3 bases between. CDR3 DNA: TGTGCCAGCTCACCATCTCAAGAGACCCAGTACTTC. Translation: CASSPSQETQYF.

This clone was counted many times. This chain links TRBV6-5 with TRBJ2-2; D is unclear. The germline V gene has CDR1 MNHEY and CDR2 SVGAGI. V lost 6 bases and J lost 0, with 11 bases in between. The CDR3 consists of 15 residues. This CDR3 reads CASRRSVANTGELFF. The CDR3 region has the DNA TGTGCCAGCAGGCGATCGGTAGCGAACACCGGGGAGCTGTTTTTT.

The CDR3 spells CASSIGWMNTEAFF. In DNA form, the CDR3 reads TGTGCCAGTAGTATAGGTTGGATGAACACTGAAGCTTTCTTT. The chain couples TRBV19 to TRBJ1-1, with D uncertain. This CDR3 spans 14 amino acids. The V end lost 1 base, the J end lost 0 bases, and 6 bases lay between the germline ends. Germline CDR1 is LNHDA and CDR2 is SQIVND (reference sequence).

This chain joins TRBV5-6 and TRBJ1-5, with TRBD1 matching 7 bases. This CDR3 has 13 amino acids. Germline V lookup: CDR1 SGHDT, CDR2 YYEEEE. The V and J ends lost 4 bases and 5 bases, in that order; junction bases with no gene match: 3. DNA of the CDR3: TGTGCCAGCAGCGTCGACAGGGATCAGCCCCAGCATTTT. Translation gives CASSVDRDQPQHF. The full variable domain, in which reference TRBV5-6 and TRBJ1-5 provide the parts outside the CDR3, is DAGVTQSPTHLIKTRGQQVTLRCSPKSGHDTVSWYQQALGQGPQFIFQYYEEEERQRGNFPDRFSGHQFPNYSSELNVNALLLGDSALYLCASSVDRDQPQHFGDGTRLSIL.

Only one count was recorded for this clone. The identical CDR3 is also encoded by other nucleotide sequences in the sample. The rearrangement uses TRBV11-3 and TRBJ1-1; D is perhaps TRBD1 (5 bases). Trimming removed 5 bases from V and 1 base from J, with 8 bases in between. The CDR3 runs to 13 residues. The V gene's germline CDR1 is SGHNT and CDR2 YENEEA. The CDR3 DNA reads as TGTGCCAGCAGCACCACAGGGAACACTGAAGCTTTCTTT. It translates to CASSTTGNTEAFF.

This rearrangement joins TRBV27 to TRBJ2-7; 12 bases map to TRBD2. The germline V gene encodes CDR1 MNHEY and CDR2 SMNVEV (reference sequence). CDR3 length: 16 amino acids. V lost 5 bases to trimming and J lost 5 bases; unmatched junction nucleotides: 10. CDR3 amino acids: CASSAYLAGGLDEQYF. The CDR3 region has the DNA TGTGCCAGCAGTGCCTACCTAGCGGGAGGGCTGGACGAGCAGTACTTC.

J is TRBJ2-7 and V is TRBV5-1; TRBD1 aligns across 7 bases. After removal of 3 bases from V and 7 bases from J, the junction contained 7 bases not matched to a gene. Germline CDR1 SGHRS, CDR2 YFSETQ. The CDR3 runs to 13 residues. Written as DNA, the CDR3 is TGCGCCAGCAGCTGGGGACAGTCGGGAGAGCAGTACTTC. It specifies CASSWGQSGEQYF.

This chain connects TRBV5-3 to TRBJ2-7; 15 bases map to TRBD2. TRBV5-3 is an ORF, and what it does is uncertain. V gave up 4 bases and J gave up 2 bases; unmatched junction bases: 10. The CDR3 covers 18 residues. Here the CDR3 reads CARSKKGLAGGVPYEQYF. CDR3 nucleotide sequence: TGTGCCAGAAGCAAGAAGGGACTAGCGGGAGGTGTCCCCTACGAGCAGTACTTC.